The present TCR beta chain was sequenced within a study of CD8 T cells in ankylosing spondylitis. Whole-study results and caveats: One TCR beta motif, made up of roughly 8 highly homologous variants, appeared characteristic of ankylosing spondylitis blood. Matched ankylosing spondylitis synovial fluid reportedly showed significant enrichment of disease-linked clones.

Each CDR3 protein is one row after TCRdb ran MiXCR on the 5' RACE reads. The sample carries 450,000 or so distinct CDR3 sequences, 20% to 30% recorded once. Regarding this clonotype: What it binds is not known.

The source is a male donor with ankylosing spondylitis. What was sequenced was blood, either unsorted or a sorted T cell fraction (not recorded which).

CDR3 sequence (DNA): TGTGCCACCAGTGACCGTGGACTAGCGGGAGGGGAAGATACGCAGTATTTT. Translating gives CATSDRGLAGGEDTQYF. This rearrangement joins TRBV24-1 to TRBJ2-3; 15 bases map to TRBD2. Germline V gene sequence: CDR1 KGHDR, CDR2 SFDVKD. The trim removed 4 bases at V and 5 bases at J, leaving 6 bases unmatched. The CDR3 has 17 amino acids.